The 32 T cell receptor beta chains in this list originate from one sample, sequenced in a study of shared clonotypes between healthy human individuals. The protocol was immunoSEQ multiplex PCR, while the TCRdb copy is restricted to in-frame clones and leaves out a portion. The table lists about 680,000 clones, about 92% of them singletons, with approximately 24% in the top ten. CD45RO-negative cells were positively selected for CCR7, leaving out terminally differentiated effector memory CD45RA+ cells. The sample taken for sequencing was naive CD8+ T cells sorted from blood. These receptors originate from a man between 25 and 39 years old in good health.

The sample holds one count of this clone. The CDR3 sequence: CASSLSGQWTYEQYF. Written as DNA, the CDR3 is TGTGCCAGCAGTTTATCGGGACAATGGACCTACGAGCAGTACTTC. The gene calls are TRBV27 and TRBJ2-7; possible D gene TRBD1, 6 bases. The CDR3 length is 15 residues. Deletions cut 0 bases from V and 2 bases from J, with 11 bases between. The germline gives CDR1 MNHEY, CDR2 SMNVEV (reference sequence).

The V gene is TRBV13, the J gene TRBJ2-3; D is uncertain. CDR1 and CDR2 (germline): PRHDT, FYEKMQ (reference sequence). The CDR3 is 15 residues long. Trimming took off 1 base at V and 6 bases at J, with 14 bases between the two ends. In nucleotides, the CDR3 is TGTGCCAGCAGCTTAGCTCAGGACCTCGGCGATACGCAGTATTTT. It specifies CASSLAQDLGDTQYF.

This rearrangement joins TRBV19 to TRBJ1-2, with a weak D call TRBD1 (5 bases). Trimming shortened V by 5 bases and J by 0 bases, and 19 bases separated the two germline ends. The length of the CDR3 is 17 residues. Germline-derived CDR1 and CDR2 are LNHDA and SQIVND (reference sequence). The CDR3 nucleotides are TGTGCCAGTAGTCCCGGCGCCAGGGCGGGATCTAACTATGGCTACACCTTC. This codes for CASSPGARAGSNYGYTF.

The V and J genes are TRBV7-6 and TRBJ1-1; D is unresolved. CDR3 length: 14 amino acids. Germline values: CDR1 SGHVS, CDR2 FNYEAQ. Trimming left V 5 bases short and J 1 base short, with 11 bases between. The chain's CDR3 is CASSPSSANTEAFF. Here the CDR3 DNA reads TGTGCCAGCAGCCCCAGTTCGGCGAACACTGAAGCTTTCTTT. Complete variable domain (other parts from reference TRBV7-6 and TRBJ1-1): GAGVSQSPRYKVTKRGQDVALRCDPISGHVSLYWYRQALGQGPEFLTYFNYEAQQDKSGLPNDRFSAERPEGSISTLTIQRTEQRDSAMYRCASSPSSANTEAFFGQGTRLTVV.

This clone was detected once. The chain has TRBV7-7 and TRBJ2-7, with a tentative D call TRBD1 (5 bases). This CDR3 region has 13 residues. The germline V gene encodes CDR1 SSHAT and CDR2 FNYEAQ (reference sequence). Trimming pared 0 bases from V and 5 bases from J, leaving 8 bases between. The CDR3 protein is CASSLAQGNEQYF. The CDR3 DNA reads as TGTGCCAGCAGCTTAGCTCAGGGAAACGAGCAGTACTTC.

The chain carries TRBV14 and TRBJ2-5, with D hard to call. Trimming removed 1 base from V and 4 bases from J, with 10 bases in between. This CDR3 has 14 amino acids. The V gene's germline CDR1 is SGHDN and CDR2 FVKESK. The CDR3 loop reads CASSQGTPGETQYF. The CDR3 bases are TGTGCCAGCAGCCAAGGGACCCCCGGAGAGACCCAGTACTTC.

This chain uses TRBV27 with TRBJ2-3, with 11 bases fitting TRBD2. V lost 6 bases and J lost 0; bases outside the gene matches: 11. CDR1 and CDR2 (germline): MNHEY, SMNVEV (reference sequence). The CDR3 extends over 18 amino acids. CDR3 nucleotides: TGTGCCAGCAGCTCACTAGCGGGAGCGTCCACTAGCACAGATACGCAGTATTTT. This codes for CASSSLAGASTSTDTQYF.

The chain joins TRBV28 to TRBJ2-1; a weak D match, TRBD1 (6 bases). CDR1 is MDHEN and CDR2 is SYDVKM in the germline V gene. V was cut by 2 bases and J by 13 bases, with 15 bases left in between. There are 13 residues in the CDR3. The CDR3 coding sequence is TGTGCCAGCAGTTTACAGGGGAGACCCACACAGTTCTTC. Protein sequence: CASSLQGRPTQFF.

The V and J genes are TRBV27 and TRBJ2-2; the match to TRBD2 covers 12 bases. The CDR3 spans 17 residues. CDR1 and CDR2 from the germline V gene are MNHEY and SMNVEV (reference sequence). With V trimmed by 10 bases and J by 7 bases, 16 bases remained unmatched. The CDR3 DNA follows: TGTGCCACGGGGAGGGGTCTAGCGGGAGGGCCTGGCGGGGAGCTGTTTTTT. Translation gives CATGRGLAGGPGGELFF.

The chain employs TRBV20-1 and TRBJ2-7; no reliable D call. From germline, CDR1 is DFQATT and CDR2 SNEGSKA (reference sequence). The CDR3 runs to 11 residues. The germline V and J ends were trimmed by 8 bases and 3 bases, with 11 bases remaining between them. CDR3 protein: CSTGLLYEQYF. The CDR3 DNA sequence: TGCAGTACGGGCTTACTCTACGAGCAGTACTTC.

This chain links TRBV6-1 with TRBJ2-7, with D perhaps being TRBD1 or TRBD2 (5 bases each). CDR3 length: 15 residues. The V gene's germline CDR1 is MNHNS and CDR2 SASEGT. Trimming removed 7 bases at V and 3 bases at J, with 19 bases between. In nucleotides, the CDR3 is TGTGCCAGCAAGGTACCCGGGACCCTATTCTACGAGCAGTACTTC. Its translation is CASKVPGTLFYEQYF.

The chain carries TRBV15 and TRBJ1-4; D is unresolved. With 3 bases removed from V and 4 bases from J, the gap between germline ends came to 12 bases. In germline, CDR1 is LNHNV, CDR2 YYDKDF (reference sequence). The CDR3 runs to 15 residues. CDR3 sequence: CATSSLRGLNEKLFF. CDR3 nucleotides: TGTGCCACCAGCAGTTTAAGAGGGCTTAATGAAAAACTGTTTTTT.

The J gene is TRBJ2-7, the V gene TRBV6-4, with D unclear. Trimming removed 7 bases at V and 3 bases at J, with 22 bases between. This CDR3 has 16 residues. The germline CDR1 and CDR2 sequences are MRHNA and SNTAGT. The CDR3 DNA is TGTGCCAGCATCGGCAGCAGCTCCACCTTTTTCTACGAGCAGTACTTC. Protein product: CASIGSSSTFFYEQYF.

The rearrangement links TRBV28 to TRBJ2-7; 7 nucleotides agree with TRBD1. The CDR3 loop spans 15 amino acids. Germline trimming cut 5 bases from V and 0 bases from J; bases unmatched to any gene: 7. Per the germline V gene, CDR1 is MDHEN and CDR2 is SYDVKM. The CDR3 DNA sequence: TGTGCCAGCAGTCTAAGGGGGCTAGTCTCCTACGAGCAGTACTTC. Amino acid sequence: CASSLRGLVSYEQYF.

CDR3 in amino acids: CASSPPGTYHLNTEAFF. The DNA of the CDR3 is TGTGCCAGCTCACCACCCGGGACATACCATTTGAACACTGAAGCTTTCTTT. The rearrangement joins TRBV18 to TRBJ1-1, with D maybe TRBD1 (6 bases). The V gene's germline CDR1 is KGHSH and CDR2 LQKENI. The length of the CDR3 is 17 residues. Trimming left V 0 bases short and J 0 bases short, with 14 bases between.

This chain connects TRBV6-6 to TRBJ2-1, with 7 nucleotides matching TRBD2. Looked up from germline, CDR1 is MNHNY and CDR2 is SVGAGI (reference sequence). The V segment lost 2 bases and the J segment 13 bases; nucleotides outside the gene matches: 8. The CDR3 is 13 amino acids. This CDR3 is CASSYAAGVGQFF. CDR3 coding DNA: TGTGCCAGCAGTTACGCGGCGGGGGTCGGCCAGTTCTTC.

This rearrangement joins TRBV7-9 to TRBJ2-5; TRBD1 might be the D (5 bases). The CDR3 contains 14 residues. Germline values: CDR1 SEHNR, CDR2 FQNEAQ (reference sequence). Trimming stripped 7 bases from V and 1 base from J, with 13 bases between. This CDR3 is CASTLQGFQETQYF. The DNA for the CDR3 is TGTGCCAGCACACTCCAGGGATTCCAAGAGACCCAGTACTTC.

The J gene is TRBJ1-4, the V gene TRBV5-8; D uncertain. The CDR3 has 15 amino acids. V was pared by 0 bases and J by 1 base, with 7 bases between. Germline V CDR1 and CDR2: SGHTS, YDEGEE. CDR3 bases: TGTGCCAGCAGCTTGGGATGGGGAACTAATGAAAAACTGTTTTTT. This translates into CASSLGWGTNEKLFF.

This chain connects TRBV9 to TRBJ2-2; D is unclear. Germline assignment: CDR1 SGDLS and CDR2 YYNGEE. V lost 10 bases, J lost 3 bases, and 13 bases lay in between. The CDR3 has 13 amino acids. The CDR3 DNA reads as TGTGCCGGAGTTCGGTCCCACACCGGGGAGCTGTTTTTT. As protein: CAGVRSHTGELFF. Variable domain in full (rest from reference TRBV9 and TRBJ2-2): DSGVTQTPKHLITATGQRVTLRCSPRSGDLSVYWYQQSLDQGLQFLIQYYNGEERAKGNILERFSAQQFPDLHSELNLSSLELGDSALYFCAGVRSHTGELFFGEGSRLTVL.

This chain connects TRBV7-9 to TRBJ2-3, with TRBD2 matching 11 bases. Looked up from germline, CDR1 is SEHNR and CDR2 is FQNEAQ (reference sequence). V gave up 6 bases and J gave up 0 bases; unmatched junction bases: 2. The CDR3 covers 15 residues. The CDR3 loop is CASRWTSGSTDTQYF. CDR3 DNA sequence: TGTGCCAGCAGGTGGACTAGCGGGAGCACAGATACGCAGTATTTT.

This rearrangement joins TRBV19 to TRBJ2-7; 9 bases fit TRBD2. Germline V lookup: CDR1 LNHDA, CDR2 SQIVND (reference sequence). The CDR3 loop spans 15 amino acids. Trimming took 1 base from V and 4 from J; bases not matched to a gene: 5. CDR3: CASSIVASGIYEQYF. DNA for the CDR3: TGTGCCAGTAGTATAGTGGCTAGCGGGATTTACGAGCAGTACTTC. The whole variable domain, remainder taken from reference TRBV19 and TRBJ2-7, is DGGITQSPKYLFRKEGQNVTLSCEQNLNHDAMYWYRQDPGQGLRLIYYSQIVNDFQKGDIAEGYSVSREKKESFPLTVTSAQKNPTAFYLCASSIVASGIYEQYFGPGTRLTVT.

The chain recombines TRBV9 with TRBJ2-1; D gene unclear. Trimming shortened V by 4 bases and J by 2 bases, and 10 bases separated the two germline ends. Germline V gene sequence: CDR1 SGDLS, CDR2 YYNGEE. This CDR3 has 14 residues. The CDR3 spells CASSPPPAYNEQFF. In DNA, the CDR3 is TGTGCCAGCAGCCCCCCCCCGGCCTACAATGAGCAGTTCTTC.

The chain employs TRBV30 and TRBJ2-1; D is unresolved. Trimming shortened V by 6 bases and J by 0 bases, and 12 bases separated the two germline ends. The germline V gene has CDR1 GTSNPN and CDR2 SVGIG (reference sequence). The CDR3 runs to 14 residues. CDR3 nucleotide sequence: TGTGCCTGCTACACAAGGAGCTCCTACAATGAGCAGTTCTTC. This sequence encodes CACYTRSSYNEQFF.

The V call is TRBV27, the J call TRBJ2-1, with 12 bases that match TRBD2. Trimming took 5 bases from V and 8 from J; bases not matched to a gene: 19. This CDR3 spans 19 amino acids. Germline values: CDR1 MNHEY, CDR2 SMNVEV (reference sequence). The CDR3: CASSPSYIPRTSGTYEQFF. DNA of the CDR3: TGTGCCAGCAGTCCTTCTTATATTCCCCGGACTAGCGGGACGTATGAGCAGTTCTTC.

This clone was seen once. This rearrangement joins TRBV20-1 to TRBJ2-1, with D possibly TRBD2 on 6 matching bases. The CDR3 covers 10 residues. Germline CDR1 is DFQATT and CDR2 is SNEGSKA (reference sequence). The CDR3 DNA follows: TGCGCGGGACTGTACAATGAGCAGTTCTTC. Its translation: CAGLYNEQFF.

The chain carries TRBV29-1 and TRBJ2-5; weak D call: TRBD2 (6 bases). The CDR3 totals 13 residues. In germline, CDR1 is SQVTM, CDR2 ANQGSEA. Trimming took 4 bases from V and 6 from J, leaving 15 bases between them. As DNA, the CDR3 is TGCAGCGTTGGTGGTGGGAGGTCGCAGACCCAGTACTTC. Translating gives CSVGGGRSQTQYF.

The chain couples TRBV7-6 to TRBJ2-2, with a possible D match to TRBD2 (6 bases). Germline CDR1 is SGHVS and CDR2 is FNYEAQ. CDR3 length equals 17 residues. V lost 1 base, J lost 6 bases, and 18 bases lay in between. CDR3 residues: CASSLGVGGTYPGELFF. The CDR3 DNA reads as TGTGCCAGCAGCTTAGGCGTCGGAGGGACTTACCCCGGGGAGCTGTTTTTT.

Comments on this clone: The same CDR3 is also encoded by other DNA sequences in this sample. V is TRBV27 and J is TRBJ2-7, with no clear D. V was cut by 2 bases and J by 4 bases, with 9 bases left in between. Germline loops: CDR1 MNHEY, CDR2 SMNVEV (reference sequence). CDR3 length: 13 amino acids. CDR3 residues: CASSLGQVYEQYF. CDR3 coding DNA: TGTGCCAGCAGTTTAGGGCAGGTGTACGAGCAGTACTTC.

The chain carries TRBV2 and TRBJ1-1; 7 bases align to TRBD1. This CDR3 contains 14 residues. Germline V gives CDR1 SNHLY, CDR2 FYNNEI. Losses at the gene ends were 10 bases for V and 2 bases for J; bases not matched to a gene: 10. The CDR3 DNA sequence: TGTGCCAATAAAGGGACAGCTGATAACACTGAAGCTTTCTTT. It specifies CANKGTADNTEAFF.

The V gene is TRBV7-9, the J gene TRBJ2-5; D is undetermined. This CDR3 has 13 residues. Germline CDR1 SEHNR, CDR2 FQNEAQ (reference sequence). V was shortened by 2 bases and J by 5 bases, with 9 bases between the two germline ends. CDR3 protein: CASSLSEWETQYF. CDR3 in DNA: TGTGCCAGCAGCTTATCAGAATGGGAGACCCAGTACTTC.

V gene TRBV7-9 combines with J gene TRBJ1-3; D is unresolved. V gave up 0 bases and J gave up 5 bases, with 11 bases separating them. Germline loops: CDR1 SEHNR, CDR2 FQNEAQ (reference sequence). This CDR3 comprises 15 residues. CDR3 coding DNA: TGTGCCAGCAGCTTAGCGGCGGGCTTACGAAACACCATATATTTT. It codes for CASSLAAGLRNTIYF.

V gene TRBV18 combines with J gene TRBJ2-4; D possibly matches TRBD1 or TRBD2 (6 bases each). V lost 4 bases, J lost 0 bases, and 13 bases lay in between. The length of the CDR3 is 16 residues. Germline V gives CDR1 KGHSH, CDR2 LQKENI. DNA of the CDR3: TGTGCCAGCTCACTAACGAGGGGGGAAGCCAAAAACATTCAGTACTTC. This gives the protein CASSLTRGEAKNIQYF.